Described below is a single T cell receptor beta chain sequence and its context. The antigen is undetermined. The PCR was carried out with 60 Vbeta primers and 13 Jbeta primers. Per the authors' pipeline: Around 76 million unique TCR beta chains, 9.5 million to 14 million shared, were counted in a later analysis. This table comes from immunoSEQ multiplex PCR, and its TCRdb copy is limited to in-frame clones, with some not included. Clone size and V and J calls were adopted from that table, with D and trimming inferred from the DNA. This table holds 150,000 to 200,000 clones, around 80% found once. This CDR3 spans 10 amino acids. The V gene lost 5 bases and the J gene lost 5 bases, with 6 bases spanning the gap. Germline CDR1 DFQATT, CDR2 SNEGSKA (reference sequence). This sample stems from a study of cytomegalovirus exposure and HLA in healthy donors. Study results and limitations: As confirmed in vitro, three CMV-associated chains were specific for CMV antigens. Per a later analysis, HLA-associated TCR beta chains showed more clonal expansion than other, equally common TCR beta chains. It was reportedly the case that the classifier diagnosed cytomegalovirus status with high specificity and sensitivity.

Sequences were obtained from PBMCs. This chain joins TRBV20-1 and TRBJ2-5; D is unclear. The clonotype was recovered from a man between 18 and 35 years old in good health and CMV-seropositive. The CDR3 DNA reads TGCAGTGCTCTAGAGGAGACCCAGTACTTC. Translated: CSALEETQYF.